The TCR beta chain described here comes from a study of blood T cell repertoires in COVID-19. Overall study: The United States, Italy and Spain provided the acute and convalescent COVID-19 samples. PBMCs, B-cell-depleted T cells, or T cells were the source of the cDNA or gDNA that made up the material.

In the authors' workflow: How many nucleated cells were present was estimated from reference gene primer amplification. Libraries were prepared by immunoSEQ multiplex PCR; TCRdb keeps only in-frame clonotypes and omits some of them. That table furnishes V, J and clone size, whereas the DNA furnished D and trimming. Here the sample spans 150,000 to 200,000 clones, around 82% being singletons. Trimming cost V 4 bases and J 1 base, with 13 bases left between them. The CDR3 has 15 amino acids. Germline V gene lookup returns CDR1 MNHEY and CDR2 SVGEGT. The TCR originated in an elderly woman with acute or convalescent COVID-19. What was sequenced was peripheral blood. The chain couples TRBV6-2 or TRBV6-3 to TRBJ1-1; TRBD1 might be the D (6 bases). The CDR3, as DNA: TGTGCCAGCAGTTCATTCGACAGGTCGAACACTGAAGCTTTCTTT. Translation: CASSSFDRSNTEAFF.